This section outlines one T cell receptor (beta chain) sequence together with its context. The CDR3 is 14 residues long. CDR1 is MNHEY, CDR2 SVGEGT, per germline. The V and J ends lost 4 bases and 0 bases respectively, with 7 bases between them. Authors' data handling: Nucleated cell number was recorded as an estimate derived from reference gene primer amplification. Sequenced by immunoSEQ multiplex PCR; TCRdb stores in-frame clones only, minus some. The V and J calls and the clone size are those of that table, but D and trimming were determined from the DNA. Here the sample spans fewer than 95,000 clones, under 85% being singletons. The sample is drawn from a study of blood T cell repertoires in COVID-19. Background on the study: Some COVID-19 samples were acute and others convalescent; all came from the United States, Italy and Spain.

This clonotype was obtained from a human donor in a cohort sampled during active COVID-19. Sample: peripheral blood. V usage is TRBV6-2 or TRBV6-3 and J usage is TRBJ1-5; D uncertain. Here the CDR3 reads CASSWRNSNQPQHF. CDR3 bases: TGTGCCAGCAGTTGGAGAAATAGCAATCAGCCCCAGCATTTT.